This is a list of T cell receptor beta chains from one sample in a study of shared clonotypes between healthy human individuals. Method: immunoSEQ multiplex PCR; TCRdb's copy keeps in-frame clones and lacks some. The repertoire holds millions of clones, with roughly 95% as singletons. Sequenced material: naive CD4+ T cells sorted from blood. These receptors were obtained from a young man in good health. The CDR3 runs from the conserved cysteine through the conserved F or W. D genes are given only for firm matches. Not all rows give a size; the values are once, few, many and, for expanded clones, a class.

d_gene: NA
abundance: NA
v_gene: TRBV28
j_gene: TRBJ1-4
CDR3nt: TGTGCCAGCTCGGAAGGGGTTGCAACTAATGAAAAACTGTTTTTT
CDR3aa: CASSEGVATNEKLFF

d_gene: TRBD2
abundance: NA
v_gene: TRBV7-7
j_gene: TRBJ2-1
CDR3nt: TGTGCTAGCAGCTTAGGCCATTTCGCGGGGGGCCTAGGAAATGAGCAGTTCTTC
CDR3aa: CASSLGHFAGGLGNEQFF

d_gene: TRBD1
abundance: NA
v_gene: TRBV4-1
j_gene: TRBJ1-6
CDR3nt: TGCGCCAGCAGCCAAGAAGTGCAGGGGGCGATGGCCTATAATTCACCCCTCCACTTT
CDR3aa: CASSQEVQGAMAYNSPLHF

d_gene: NA
abundance: NA
v_gene: TRBV23-1
j_gene: TRBJ1-2
CDR3nt: TGCGCCAGCAGTCAAAGGACCAAGAACTATGGCTACACCTTC
CDR3aa: CASSQRTKNYGYTF

d_gene: NA
abundance: NA
v_gene: TRBV10-3
j_gene: TRBJ2-3
CDR3nt: TGTGCCATCAGTGAGCAACCAACGGGACAATCAAGTACGCAGTATTTT
CDR3aa: CAISEQPTGQSSTQYF

d_gene: NA
abundance: NA
v_gene: TRBV28
j_gene: TRBJ1-2
CDR3nt: TGTGCCAGCAGTTTGGGAGGATACTATGGCTACACCTTC
CDR3aa: CASSLGGYYGYTF

d_gene: TRBD2
abundance: NA
v_gene: TRBV14
j_gene: TRBJ2-1
CDR3nt: TGTGCCAGCAGTCGGACTAGCGGGAGATACAATGAGCAGTTCTTC
CDR3aa: CASSRTSGRYNEQFF

d_gene: TRBD2
abundance: NA
v_gene: TRBV28
j_gene: TRBJ2-5
CDR3nt: TGTGCCAGCAGTTTATTAGCGGGGGGCCTACAAGAGACCCAGTACTTC
CDR3aa: CASSLLAGGLQETQYF

d_gene: TRBD1
abundance: NA
v_gene: TRBV2
j_gene: TRBJ1-4
CDR3nt: TGTGCCAGCAGTGCACAAACAGGGGGCAAATCGACTAATGAAAAACTGTTTTTT
CDR3aa: CASSAQTGGKSTNEKLFF

d_gene: NA
abundance: NA
v_gene: TRBV6-5
j_gene: TRBJ2-1
CDR3nt: TGTGCCAGCAGTTACCTAGGGCCGATTGAGCAGTTCTTC
CDR3aa: CASSYLGPIEQFF

d_gene: TRBD1
abundance: NA
v_gene: TRBV5-1
j_gene: TRBJ1-2
CDR3nt: TGCGCCAGCAGCCCGACAGGGTATACGTCCGAGGGCTATGGCTACACCTTC
CDR3aa: CASSPTGYTSEGYGYTF

d_gene: NA
abundance: NA
v_gene: TRBV30
j_gene: TRBJ2-7
CDR3nt: TGTGCCTGGAGCCATCTCCCAGGGACTGTCGAGCAGTACTTC
CDR3aa: CAWSHLPGTVEQYF

d_gene: NA
abundance: NA
v_gene: TRBV5-1
j_gene: TRBJ2-1
CDR3nt: TGCGCCAGCAGCTACGGTCCCTTTACCGGGAACAATGAGCAGTTCTTC
CDR3aa: CASSYGPFTGNNEQFF

d_gene: NA
abundance: NA
v_gene: TRBV9
j_gene: TRBJ1-1
CDR3nt: TGTGCCAGCAGCCTCCGCGCGAACACTGAAGCTTTCTTT
CDR3aa: CASSLRANTEAFF

d_gene: NA
abundance: NA
v_gene: TRBV10-2
j_gene: TRBJ1-6
CDR3nt: TGCGCCAGCAGTGATTTAGGGGGGGTGAGCAGCTATAATTCACCCCTCCACTTT
CDR3aa: CASSDLGGVSSYNSPLHF

d_gene: TRBD1
abundance: NA
v_gene: TRBV6-5
j_gene: TRBJ1-6
CDR3nt: TGTGCCAGCACTTCGGGACAGACCTATAATTCACCCCTCCACTTT
CDR3aa: CASTSGQTYNSPLHF

d_gene: NA
abundance: NA
v_gene: TRBV30
j_gene: TRBJ1-2
CDR3nt: TGTGCCTGGAGTTCACCGGGGTGGGGGGACTATGGCTACACCTTC
CDR3aa: CAWSSPGWGDYGYTF

d_gene: NA
abundance: NA
v_gene: TRBV19
j_gene: TRBJ1-5
CDR3nt: TGTGCCAGTACCCTTAGAACGGGCAATCAGCCCCAGCATTTT
CDR3aa: CASTLRTGNQPQHF

d_gene: TRBD1
abundance: few
v_gene: TRBV5-1
j_gene: TRBJ2-7
CDR3nt: TGCGCCAGCAGCTGGGGACAGGGAGCCTACGAGCAGTACTTC
CDR3aa: CASSWGQGAYEQYF

d_gene: TRBD1
abundance: NA
v_gene: TRBV7-8
j_gene: TRBJ2-1
CDR3nt: TGTGCCAGCAGCTTAGCACAGGGGGCCAAGTTCTTC
CDR3aa: CASSLAQGAKFF

d_gene: TRBD2
abundance: once
v_gene: TRBV7-2
j_gene: TRBJ2-4
CDR3nt: TGTGCCAGCAGCCCTAGCGGGAGTAAGAGGAACATTCAGTACTTC
CDR3aa: CASSPSGSKRNIQYF

d_gene: TRBD2
abundance: NA
v_gene: TRBV9
j_gene: TRBJ2-7
CDR3nt: TGTGCCAGCAGCGTAGTCCCGGGGGGGCCCTACGAGCAGTACTTC
CDR3aa: CASSVVPGGPYEQYF

d_gene: NA
abundance: NA
v_gene: TRBV29-1
j_gene: TRBJ1-1
CDR3nt: TGCAGCGTTGTAGGCCGATTGAACACTGAAGCTTTCTTT
CDR3aa: CSVVGRLNTEAFF

d_gene: TRBD1
abundance: NA
v_gene: TRBV7-9
j_gene: TRBJ2-7
CDR3nt: TGTGCCAGCAGCTTAGCCGGGACAGGACCCTACGAGCAGTACTTC
CDR3aa: CASSLAGTGPYEQYF

d_gene: NA
abundance: NA
v_gene: TRBV28
j_gene: TRBJ2-7
CDR3nt: TGTGCCAGCAGTTTATCCGGGGCAGGGTACGAGCAGTACTTC
CDR3aa: CASSLSGAGYEQYF

d_gene: NA
abundance: NA
v_gene: TRBV7-2
j_gene: TRBJ2-3
CDR3nt: TGTGCCAGCAGCTTAGCGGGGGGCGATACGCAGTATTTT
CDR3aa: CASSLAGGDTQYF

d_gene: NA
abundance: NA
v_gene: TRBV6-6
j_gene: TRBJ2-7
CDR3nt: TGTGCCAGCAGTTACTCCGCGGGGAACTCCTACGAGCAGTACTTC
CDR3aa: CASSYSAGNSYEQYF

d_gene: TRBD2
abundance: NA
v_gene: TRBV5-1
j_gene: TRBJ2-5
CDR3nt: TGCGCCAGCAGCTTGGGACTAGCGGGGGGGCAAGAGACCCAGTACTTC
CDR3aa: CASSLGLAGGQETQYF

d_gene: NA
abundance: once
v_gene: TRBV4-2
j_gene: TRBJ1-5
CDR3nt: TGTGCCAGCAGCTTGGGTCCTAATCAGCCCCAGCATTTT
CDR3aa: CASSLGPNQPQHF

d_gene: TRBD2
abundance: NA
v_gene: TRBV29-1
j_gene: TRBJ2-1
CDR3nt: TGCAGCGTTGAAGATCCTAGCGGGAGAAGGAATGAGCAGTTCTTC
CDR3aa: CSVEDPSGRRNEQFF

d_gene: TRBD1
abundance: NA
v_gene: TRBV5-5
j_gene: TRBJ2-3
CDR3nt: TGTGCCAGCAGCTTGGCAGGGGGTCTGGGCACAGATACGCAGTATTTT
CDR3aa: CASSLAGGLGTDTQYF

d_gene: NA
abundance: once
v_gene: TRBV6-6
j_gene: TRBJ1-5
CDR3nt: TGTGCCAGCATCCCGTCAAATAGCAATCAGCCCCAGCATTTT
CDR3aa: CASIPSNSNQPQHF

d_gene: NA
abundance: NA
v_gene: TRBV11-2
j_gene: TRBJ1-3
CDR3nt: TGTGCCAGCAGCTCCAAAGGAGGAAACACCATATATTTT
CDR3aa: CASSSKGGNTIYF

d_gene: TRBD1
abundance: NA
v_gene: TRBV30
j_gene: TRBJ2-1
CDR3nt: TGTGCTTATGGACGGGGACAGTCGAACAATGAGCAGTTCTTC
CDR3aa: CAYGRGQSNNEQFF

d_gene: NA
abundance: once
v_gene: TRBV18
j_gene: TRBJ2-7
CDR3nt: TGTGCCAGCTCACCACTTTTTGATCGGGGAGCGGTCCTCTACGAGCAGTACTTC
CDR3aa: CASSPLFDRGAVLYEQYF

d_gene: TRBD1
abundance: NA
v_gene: TRBV19
j_gene: TRBJ1-6
CDR3nt: TGTGCCAGTAGGATGGACAGGCGGAACCTCTATAATTCACCCCTCCACTTT
CDR3aa: CASRMDRRNLYNSPLHF

d_gene: NA
abundance: NA
v_gene: TRBV30
j_gene: TRBJ1-5
CDR3nt: TGTGCCTGGAGCGGAGGAAGTCAAGGGCCCCAGCATTTT
CDR3aa: CAWSGGSQGPQHF

d_gene: NA
abundance: NA
v_gene: TRBV25-1
j_gene: TRBJ2-1
CDR3nt: TGTGCCAGCAGTGAATCGAGGACCTACAATGAGCAGTTCTTC
CDR3aa: CASSESRTYNEQFF

d_gene: NA
abundance: NA
v_gene: TRBV2
j_gene: TRBJ1-6
CDR3nt: TGTGCCAGCAGAGTTTATAATTCACCCCTCCACTTT
CDR3aa: CASRVYNSPLHF

d_gene: NA
abundance: NA
v_gene: TRBV30
j_gene: TRBJ1-1
CDR3nt: TGTGCCTGGAGCGGGGGACGCCGGAACACTGAAGCTTTCTTT
CDR3aa: CAWSGGRRNTEAFF

d_gene: NA
abundance: NA
v_gene: TRBV5-6
j_gene: TRBJ1-5
CDR3nt: TGTGCCAGCAGCTTGGCAGGGCTGGCTAGCAATCAGCCCCAGCATTTT
CDR3aa: CASSLAGLASNQPQHF

d_gene: NA
abundance: NA
v_gene: TRBV6-1
j_gene: TRBJ2-6
CDR3nt: TGTGCCAGCAGTGTACAGGGTTGGGCCTCTGGGGCCAACGTCCTGACTTTC
CDR3aa: CASSVQGWASGANVLTF

d_gene: NA
abundance: NA
v_gene: TRBV7-2
j_gene: TRBJ2-7
CDR3nt: TGTGCCAGCAGCTCTTACGGCGAGCAGTACTTC
CDR3aa: CASSSYGEQYF

d_gene: NA
abundance: once
v_gene: TRBV7-2
j_gene: TRBJ2-6
CDR3nt: TGTGCCAGCAGCTTAGAAGGGACCTCTGGGGCCAACGTCCTGACTTTC
CDR3aa: CASSLEGTSGANVLTF

d_gene: NA
abundance: once
v_gene: TRBV4-1
j_gene: TRBJ1-3
CDR3nt: TGCGCCAGCAGCCTTTCGGAGTCGAGCTCTGGAAACACCATATATTTT
CDR3aa: CASSLSESSSGNTIYF

d_gene: TRBD1
abundance: NA
v_gene: TRBV7-8
j_gene: TRBJ1-1
CDR3nt: TGTGCCAGCAGTCCGGGACAGGGCGCCACTGAAGCTTTCTTT
CDR3aa: CASSPGQGATEAFF

d_gene: NA
abundance: NA
v_gene: TRBV11-3
j_gene: TRBJ2-3
CDR3nt: TGTGCCAGCAGCTTAGGGCGAGGGACAGATACGCAGTATTTT
CDR3aa: CASSLGRGTDTQYF

d_gene: NA
abundance: NA
v_gene: TRBV21-1
j_gene: TRBJ2-7
CDR3nt: TGTGCCAGCAGGAGTACAACGCCGCGGGACAGGAAATGCGAGCAGTACTTC
CDR3aa: CASRSTTPRDRKCEQYF

d_gene: TRBD1
abundance: once
v_gene: TRBV6-5
j_gene: TRBJ2-3
CDR3nt: TGTGCCAGCAGTCGCCGACAGGGGGAAGATACGCAGTATTTT
CDR3aa: CASSRRQGEDTQYF

d_gene: TRBD1
abundance: NA
v_gene: TRBV10-3
j_gene: TRBJ2-5
CDR3nt: TGTGCCATCAGTACCCCGGACAGGGGGCTAGGGGAGACCCAGTACTTC
CDR3aa: CAISTPDRGLGETQYF

d_gene: NA
abundance: NA
v_gene: TRBV2
j_gene: TRBJ1-1
CDR3nt: TGTGCCAGCAGTGTGCAGGGCCTCGGGAACACTGAAGCTTTCTTT
CDR3aa: CASSVQGLGNTEAFF

d_gene: TRBD1
abundance: NA
v_gene: TRBV28
j_gene: TRBJ1-3
CDR3nt: TGTGCCAGCAGTTCCGGAGCTATCGGACAGGGGCAAGGAAACACCATATATTTT
CDR3aa: CASSSGAIGQGQGNTIYF

d_gene: TRBD1
abundance: NA
v_gene: TRBV10-3
j_gene: TRBJ1-1
CDR3nt: TGTGCCACCCACAGGGGAGAGAACACTGAAGCTTTCTTT
CDR3aa: CATHRGENTEAFF

d_gene: NA
abundance: NA
v_gene: TRBV6-1
j_gene: TRBJ2-3
CDR3nt: TGTGCCAGCAGAGGACTGGGCACAGATACGCAGTATTTT
CDR3aa: CASRGLGTDTQYF

d_gene: NA
abundance: NA
v_gene: TRBV28
j_gene: TRBJ1-5
CDR3nt: TGTGCCAGCAGTTCGGATTGGCGTGGTATCAGCAATCAGCCCCAGCATTTT
CDR3aa: CASSSDWRGISNQPQHF

d_gene: NA
abundance: once
v_gene: TRBV6-1
j_gene: TRBJ2-3
CDR3nt: TGTGCCAGCAGTCCTCGAGATACGCAGTATTTT
CDR3aa: CASSPRDTQYF

d_gene: NA
abundance: NA
v_gene: TRBV5-1
j_gene: TRBJ2-7
CDR3nt: TGCGCCAGCAGCTTGGCCAGGGCGCCCTACGAGCAGTACTTC
CDR3aa: CASSLARAPYEQYF

d_gene: NA
abundance: few
v_gene: TRBV7-9
j_gene: TRBJ1-6
CDR3nt: TGTGCCAGCAGCTTAGTGAGTTCACCCCTCCACTTT
CDR3aa: CASSLVSSPLHF

d_gene: TRBD2
abundance: NA
v_gene: TRBV5-1
j_gene: TRBJ2-7
CDR3nt: TGCGCCAGCAGGACTAGCGGGAGAGAACGCGGGTACGAGCAGTACTTC
CDR3aa: CASRTSGRERGYEQYF